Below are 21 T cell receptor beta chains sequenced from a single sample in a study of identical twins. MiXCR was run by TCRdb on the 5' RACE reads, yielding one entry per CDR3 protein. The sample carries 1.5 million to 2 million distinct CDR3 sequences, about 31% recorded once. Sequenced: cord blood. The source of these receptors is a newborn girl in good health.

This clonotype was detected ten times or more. In DNA, the CDR3 is TGTGCCACAAGTAAGTGTGGCAGGCAAGAGACCCAGTACTTC. Translation gives CATSKCGRQETQYF. The chain recombines TRBV24-1 with TRBJ2-5, with unresolved D. The CDR3 totals 14 residues. With 10 bases removed from V and 2 bases from J, the gap between germline ends came to 16 bases. CDR1 is KGHDR and CDR2 is SFDVKD in the germline V gene.

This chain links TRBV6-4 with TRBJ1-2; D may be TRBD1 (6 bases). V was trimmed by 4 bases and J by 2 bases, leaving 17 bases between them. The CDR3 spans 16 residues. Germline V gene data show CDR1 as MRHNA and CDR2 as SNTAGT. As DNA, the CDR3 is TGTGCCAGCAGTGTCGGGTTTGGGGGGCGAAACTATGGCTACACCTTC. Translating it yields CASSVGFGGRNYGYTF.

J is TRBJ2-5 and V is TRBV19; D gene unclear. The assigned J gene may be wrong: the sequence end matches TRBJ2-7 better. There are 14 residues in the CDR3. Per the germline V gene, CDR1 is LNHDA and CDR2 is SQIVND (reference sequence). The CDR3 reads CASSSQVSNYEQYF. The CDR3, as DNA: TGTGCCAGTAGCTCCCAGGTCTCCAATTACGAGCAGTACTTC.

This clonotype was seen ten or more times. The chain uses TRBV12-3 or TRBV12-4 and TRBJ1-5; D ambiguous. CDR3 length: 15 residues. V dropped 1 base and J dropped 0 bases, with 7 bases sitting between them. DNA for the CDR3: TGTGCCAGCAGTTTAGGACGGTATAGCAATCAGCCCCAGCATTTT. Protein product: CASSLGRYSNQPQHF.

The CDR3 bases are TGTGCCAGCAGCGTAGGACTAGCGGTCCCGGGAAGCCCTTACGAGCAGTACTTC. Encoded protein: CASSVGLAVPGSPYEQYF. This rearrangement joins TRBV9 to TRBJ2-7; 9 bases are shared with TRBD2. The CDR3 loop spans 18 amino acids. Germline CDR1 reads SGDLS; CDR2 reads YYNGEE. Unmatched junction bases numbered 14, after V lost 0 bases and J lost 4 bases.

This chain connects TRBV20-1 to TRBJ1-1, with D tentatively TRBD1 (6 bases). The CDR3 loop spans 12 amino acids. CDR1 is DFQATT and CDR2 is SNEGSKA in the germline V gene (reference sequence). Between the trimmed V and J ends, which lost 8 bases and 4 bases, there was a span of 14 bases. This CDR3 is CSTTGRITEAFF. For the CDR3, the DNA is TGCAGTACAACAGGGAGGATCACTGAAGCTTTCTTT.

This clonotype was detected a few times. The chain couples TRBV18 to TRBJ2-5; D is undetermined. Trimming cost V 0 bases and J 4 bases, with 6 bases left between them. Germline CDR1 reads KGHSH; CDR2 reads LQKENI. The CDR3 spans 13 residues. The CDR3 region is CASSPPGRETQYF. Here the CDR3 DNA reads TGTGCCAGCTCACCACCGGGCAGAGAGACCCAGTACTTC.

The CDR3, as DNA: TGTGCCTGGAAGGACAGAAGAGATGGTGGTGGCTACACCTTC. It encodes CAWKDRRDGGGYTF. The chain links TRBV30 to TRBJ1-2, with D possibly matching TRBD1 (6 bases). V was cut by 4 bases and J by 7 bases, with 19 bases left in between. Germline CDR1 reads GTSNPN; CDR2 reads SVGIG (reference sequence). This CDR3 spans 14 amino acids.

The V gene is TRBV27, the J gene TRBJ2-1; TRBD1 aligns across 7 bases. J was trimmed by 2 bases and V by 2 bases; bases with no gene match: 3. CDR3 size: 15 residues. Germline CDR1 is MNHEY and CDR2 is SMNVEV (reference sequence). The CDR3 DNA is TGTGCCAGCAGTTTAGACAGGGACCCCTACAATGAGCAGTTCTTC. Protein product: CASSLDRDPYNEQFF.

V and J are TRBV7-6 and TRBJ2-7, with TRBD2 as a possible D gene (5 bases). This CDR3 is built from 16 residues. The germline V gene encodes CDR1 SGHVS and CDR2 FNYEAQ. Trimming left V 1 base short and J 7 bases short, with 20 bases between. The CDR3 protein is CASSLVGTRGRNEQYF. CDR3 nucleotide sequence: TGTGCCAGCAGCTTAGTAGGCACTAGAGGCCGCAATGAGCAGTACTTC.

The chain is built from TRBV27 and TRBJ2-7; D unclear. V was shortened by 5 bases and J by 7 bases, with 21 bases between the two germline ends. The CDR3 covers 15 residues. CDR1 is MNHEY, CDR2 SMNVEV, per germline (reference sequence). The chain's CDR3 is CASSPDWRRVDEQYF. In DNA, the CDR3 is TGTGCCAGCAGTCCCGACTGGCGAAGGGTGGATGAGCAGTACTTC.

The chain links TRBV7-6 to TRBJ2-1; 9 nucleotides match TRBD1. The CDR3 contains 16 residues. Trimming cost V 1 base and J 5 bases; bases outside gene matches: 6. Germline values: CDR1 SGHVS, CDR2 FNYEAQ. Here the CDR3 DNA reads TGTGCCAGCAGCTTAGTGGGACAGGGCTACGACAATGAGCAGTTCTTC. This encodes CASSLVGQGYDNEQFF.

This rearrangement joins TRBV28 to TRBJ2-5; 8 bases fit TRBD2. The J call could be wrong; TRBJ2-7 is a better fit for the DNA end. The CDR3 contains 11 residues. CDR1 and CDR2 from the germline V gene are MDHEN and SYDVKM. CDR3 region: CASGREVEQYF. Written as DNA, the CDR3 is TGTGCATCAGGGCGGGAGGTCGAGCAGTACTTC.

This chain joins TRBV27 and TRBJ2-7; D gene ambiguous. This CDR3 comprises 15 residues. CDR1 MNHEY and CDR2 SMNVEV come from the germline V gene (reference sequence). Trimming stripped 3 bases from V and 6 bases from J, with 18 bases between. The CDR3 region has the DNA TGTGCCAGCAGTTTTCTCCGGAGCGCGCACTGCGAGCAGTACTTC. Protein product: CASSFLRSAHCEQYF.

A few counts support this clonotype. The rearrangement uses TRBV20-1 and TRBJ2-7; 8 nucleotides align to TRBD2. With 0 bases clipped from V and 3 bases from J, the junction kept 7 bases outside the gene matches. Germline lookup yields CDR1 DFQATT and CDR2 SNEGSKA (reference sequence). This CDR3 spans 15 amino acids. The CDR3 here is CSARDPRLANYEQYF. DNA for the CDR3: TGCAGTGCTAGAGATCCGAGACTAGCGAACTACGAGCAGTACTTC.

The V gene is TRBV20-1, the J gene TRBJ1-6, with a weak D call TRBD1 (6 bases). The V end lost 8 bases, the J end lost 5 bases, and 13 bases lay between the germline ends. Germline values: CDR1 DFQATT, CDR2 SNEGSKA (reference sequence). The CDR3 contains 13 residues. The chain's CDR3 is CSSRRDNNSPLHF. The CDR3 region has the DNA TGCAGTTCCCGCCGGGACAATAATTCACCCCTCCACTTT.

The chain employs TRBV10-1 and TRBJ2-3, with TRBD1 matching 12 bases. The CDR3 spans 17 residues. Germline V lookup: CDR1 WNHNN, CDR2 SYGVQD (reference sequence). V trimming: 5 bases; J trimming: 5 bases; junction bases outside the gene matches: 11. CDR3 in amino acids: CASSQKPGQGARDTQYF. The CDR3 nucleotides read TGCGCCAGCAGTCAAAAGCCGGGACAGGGGGCAAGAGATACGCAGTATTTT.

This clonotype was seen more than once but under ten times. The CDR3 region is CASRETGQPVKAFF. Written as DNA, the CDR3 is TGTGCCAGCAGGGAAACGGGACAGCCTGTTAAAGCTTTCTTT. The rearrangement joins TRBV12-3 or TRBV12-4 to TRBJ1-1; 7 bases line up with TRBD1. The V segment lost 6 bases and the J segment 9 bases; nucleotides outside the gene matches: 13. CDR3 length: 14 residues.

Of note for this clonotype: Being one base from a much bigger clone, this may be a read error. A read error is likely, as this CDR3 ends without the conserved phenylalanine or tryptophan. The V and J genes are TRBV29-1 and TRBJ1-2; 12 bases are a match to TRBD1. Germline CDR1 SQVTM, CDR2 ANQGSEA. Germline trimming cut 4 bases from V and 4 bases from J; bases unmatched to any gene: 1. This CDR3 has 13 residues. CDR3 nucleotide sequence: TGCAGCGTTGCGGGACAGGGGGCCTATGGCTACACCTTA. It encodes CSVAGQGAYGYTL.

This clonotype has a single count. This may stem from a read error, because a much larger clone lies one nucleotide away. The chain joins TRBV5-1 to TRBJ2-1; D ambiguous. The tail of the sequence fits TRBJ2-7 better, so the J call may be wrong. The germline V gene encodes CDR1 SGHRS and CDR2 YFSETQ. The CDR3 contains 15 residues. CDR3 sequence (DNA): TGCGCCAGCAGCTTAAGGTATAGCTCCTACAATGAGCAGTACTTC. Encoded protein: CASSLRYSSYNEQYF.

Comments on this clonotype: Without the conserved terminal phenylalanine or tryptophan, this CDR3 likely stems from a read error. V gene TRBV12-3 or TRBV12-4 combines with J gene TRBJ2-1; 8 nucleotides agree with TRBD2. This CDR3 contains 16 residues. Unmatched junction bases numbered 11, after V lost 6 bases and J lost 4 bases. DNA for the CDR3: TGTGCCAGCAGCCCCACCGGGACTAGGCTATACAATGAGCAGTTCGTC. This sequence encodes CASSPTGTRLYNEQFV.